Sequencing of this TCR beta chain was carried out in a study of blood T cell repertoires in COVID-19. Across over 20 US areas, participants ranged in age from roughly 18 to 95 years. Symptom resolution, clearance, or two negative PCRs marked the recovered donors of Cohort 3. With regard to this clone: This sample includes further DNA sequences coding for the same CDR3.

Authors' processing steps: How many nucleated cells were present was estimated from reference gene primer amplification. The data were produced by immunoSEQ multiplex PCR, yet TCRdb's version contains in-frame clones alone and is incomplete. The V and J calls and the clone size are those of that table, but D and trimming were determined from the DNA. The table records hundreds of thousands of clones, 75% to 90% of them present only once. The TCR comes from a man aged 25-40 years who had recovered from COVID-19. Sequencing was performed on PBMCs or T cells enriched from blood (not recorded which).

The CDR3 loop reads CASSQGQGNQPQHF. The CDR3 DNA reads as TGCGCCAGCAGCCAAGGACAGGGCAATCAGCCCCAGCATTTT. V is TRBV4-1 and J is TRBJ1-5, with D tentatively TRBD1 (6 bases). Germline CDR1 reads MGHRA; CDR2 reads YSYEKL. This CDR3 has 14 amino acids. V gave up 1 base and J gave up 2 bases, with 6 bases separating them.